This T cell receptor (beta chain) is from a study of CD8+CD57+ T cells in acquired aplastic anemia. The use of genomic DNA as template underpinned the TCR beta VDJ and CDR3 profiling. TCRdb reprocessed the reads with MiXCR, giving one entry per CDR3 protein. The sample has under 250,000 distinct CDR3 sequences; 40% to 50% are singletons. Patients chosen for sequencing had shown CD8+CD57+ cell expansion by flow cytometry. Germline loops: CDR1 MNHEY, CDR2 SMNVEV (reference sequence). Trimming removed 7 bases from V and 0 bases from J; junction bases left unmatched: 5. CDR3 length: 14 residues. The clonotype originates from a human donor with aplastic anemia. V and J are TRBV27 and TRBJ1-1; 7 positions match TRBD1. Sequencing was carried out using sorted CD4+, CD8+, or CD8+CD57+ T cells (not recorded which) from PBMCs. CDR3 coding DNA: TGTGCCAGCAAGAGGGGACAGTTGAACACTGAAGCTTTCTTT. The encoded protein is CASKRGQLNTEAFF.